This T cell receptor (beta chain) was documented in a study of T cell changes during pregnancy in multiple sclerosis (dated by TCRdb to about 2019). A note on the overall study: The study looked at changes in the T cell repertoire across pregnancy in women with multiple sclerosis.

V sheds 3 bases and J sheds 2 bases, leaving 7 bases between their ends. In the germline V gene (reference sequence), CDR1 corresponds to LNHDA and CDR2 to SQIVND. The CDR3 goes from the cysteine to the phenylalanine over 13 residues. The read is trimmed to its CDR3 DNA, 39 bases read in frame from base 1. Libraries came from the immunoSEQ multiplex PCR assay. The clones in this table, taken by TCRdb from immuneACCESS, are in-frame only. Not every clone is retained; where verified, under half of the shortfall comes from an unresolved V gene, and the cause of the rest is unknown. This sample gives tens of thousands of clones in total; about 91% of them show up just once. The ten largest clones take up more than 1.4% of the sample. Regarding this clone: This clone's antigen is unknown. Per-base quality was not reported, and no clone a single base away is much larger than it.

The specimen comprised peripheral blood, sampled before pregnancy. The origin of this receptor is a female donor with multiple sclerosis, enrolled in a pregnancy study. The sequence links TRBV19 to TRBJ1-1, with the D gene too uncertain to name. CDR3 loop: CASSMTVNTEAFF. The nucleotides read TGTGCCAGTAGTATGACTGTAAACACTGAAGCTTTCTTT.